These T cell receptor beta chains were read from a single sample in a study of shared clonotypes between healthy human individuals. Profiling relied on immunoSEQ multiplex PCR, and the TCRdb table lists in-frame clones only, not all of them. The top ten hold roughly 1% of the sample, which has roughly 2 million clones, about 95% seen once. The sample was naive CD8+ T cells sorted from blood. Every receptor here comes from a man younger than 30 in good health. Both conserved end residues are part of each CDR3. The order of the fields is J gene, V gene, D gene, CDR3 DNA, CDR3 protein. D genes are given only for firm matches.

TRBJ2-1 TRBV10-3 NA TGTGCCATCAGGACGATCAATGAGCAGTTCTTC CAIRTINEQFF
TRBJ2-7 TRBV13 NA TGTGCCAGCAGCCCCAGCTCCTACGAGCAGTACTTC CASSPSSYEQYF
TRBJ2-5 TRBV27 NA TGTGCCAGCAGTTCTAACAGGGACACCCAAGAGACCCAGTACTTC CASSSNRDTQETQYF
TRBJ2-3 TRBV12-5 NA TGTGCTAGTGGTCCTGGGACGTTCAGCACAGATACGCAGTATTTT CASGPGTFSTDTQYF
TRBJ1-3 TRBV4-1 NA TGCGCCAGCAGCTTGCGACAGCAGGGAAACACCATATATTTT CASSLRQQGNTIYF
TRBJ2-2 TRBV19 NA TGTGCCAGTAGTATGTCCAGGGCGGACGGGGAGCTGTTTTTT CASSMSRADGELFF
TRBJ2-5 TRBV7-9 TRBD2 TGTGCCAGCAGCTCCGGGACTAGCGGGAGTGAAGAGACCCAGTACTTC CASSSGTSGSEETQYF
TRBJ2-7 TRBV28 NA TGTGCCAGCAGTTTCCTTCTTGCCGGGACACCTGTCTACGAGCAGTACTTC CASSFLLAGTPVYEQYF
TRBJ2-1 TRBV7-9 NA TGTGCCAGCAGCTTAGAGTTGGGGGATGAGCAGTTCTTC CASSLELGDEQFF
TRBJ2-6 TRBV7-8 NA TGTGCCAGCAGCCAGGCATCTGGGGCCAACGTCCTGACTTTC CASSQASGANVLTF
TRBJ1-1 TRBV6-6 NA TGTGCCAGCAGGCAACAGGGAGGTGGTGTGAACACTGAAGCTTTCTTT CASRQQGGGVNTEAFF
TRBJ2-1 TRBV7-9 NA TGTGCCAGCAGCCAAATAATAGGCTCCTACAATGAGCAGTTCTTC CASSQIIGSYNEQFF
TRBJ1-2 TRBV4-3 TRBD1 TGCGCCAGCAGCGCGGGACAGGGGGCCTTTGGCTATGGCTACACCTTC CASSAGQGAFGYGYTF
TRBJ2-2 TRBV4-1 NA TGCGCCAGCAGCCACACCACCGGGGAGCTGTTTTTT CASSHTTGELFF
TRBJ2-7 TRBV11-1 TRBD2 TGTGCCAGCAGCGCCCTTACTAGCGGGGCCTCCTACGAGCAGTACTTC CASSALTSGASYEQYF
TRBJ2-7 TRBV4-3 NA TGCGCCAGCAGCCAAGATCCGGTCGCTAGCTACGAGCAGTACTTC CASSQDPVASYEQYF
TRBJ1-2 TRBV7-9 NA TGTGCCAGCAGCCTCCCGGGGGGCTTTTTATATGGCTACACCTTC CASSLPGGFLYGYTF
TRBJ1-6 TRBV6-1 NA TGTGCCAGCAGAGAAACCACTGGACAGAATAATTCACCCCTCCACTTT CASRETTGQNNSPLHF